This T cell receptor (beta chain) was observed in a study of CD8 T cells in ankylosing spondylitis listed by TCRdb under 2017. Background for the entire study: The study set out to find disease-linked TCR variants by profiling T cell receptor beta repertoires in ankylosing spondylitis patients and healthy donors. The full study cohort comprised about 23 ankylosing spondylitis patients and roughly 100 healthy donors. Peripheral blood was sampled, and synovial fluid was also collected from ankylosing spondylitis patients.

Only a few counts were recorded for this clonotype. No antigen is known for it. Per-base quality was not reported, and no clone a single base away is much larger than it. Instrument used: Illumina HiSeq 2500. Quantitative 5'-RACE with molecular barcodes was the method used to prepare the TCR beta libraries. In the paper's pipeline: A new computational method, built on a probabilistic model of VDJ rearrangement, was used to identify disease-linked TCR variants. Using fastp at Q25 and MiXCR, TCRdb reprocessed the public reads and kept productive beta chains. Each entry merges the rows of one CDR3 protein and shows their most common DNA and genes. These V and J calls rely on TCRdb rather than the paper's analysis. This sample comprises about 540,000 distinct CDR3 sequences, about 13% of them detected only once. Together, the top ten hold 6.5% to 7% of the sample. CDR1 and CDR2 are read off the germline V gene as SGDLS and YYNGEE. Trimming removed 0 bases from V and 7 bases from J, leaving 8 bases between the germline ends. CDR3 length: 14 amino acids, cysteine to phenylalanine. The kept DNA is CDR3 alone, 42 bases in frame from the first base.

General conclusions and limits of the study: A TCR beta motif made up of under ten highly homologous amino acid variants appeared to be characteristic of blood from ankylosing spondylitis patients. Significant enrichment of the disease-linked clones was reported in matched synovial fluid samples from ankylosing spondylitis patients. A CD8+ phenotype was shown by the disease-linked clones, which were found at relatively low frequencies in peripheral blood. Some motif variants were previously reported in synovial fluid and blood of reactive arthritis patients, suggesting common disease-initiation mechanisms.

This TCR derives from a male donor with ankylosing spondylitis. Sequencing was done on a sample of blood, either unsorted or a sorted T cell fraction (not recorded which). Recombination joined TRBV9 with TRBJ1-6, with TRBD1 as a weak D call on 5 bases. Here is the DNA: TGTGCCAGCAGCGTAGGACAGCACAATTCACCCCTCCACTTT. This gives the protein CASSVGQHNSPLHF.